Listed here are 8 T cell receptor beta chains from one sample, sequenced in a study of T-cell reconstitution after alpha-beta-depleted transplantation in children. Library preparation (for TCRbeta) was performed with unique molecular identifiers. TCRdb re-analysed the PCR reads in MiXCR, keeping a single row per CDR3 protein. The table includes about 590,000 distinct CDR3 sequences, roughly 13% detected once. Sequenced here: PBMCs, mostly from graft donor cells, sampled 360 days after TCRalphabeta/CD19-depleted stem cell transplant. These receptors were obtained from a male patient between 5 and 17 years old who had a stem cell transplant for acute myeloid leukemia, so the T cells may come from the graft donor.

This clonotype was counted only a few times. The rearrangement uses TRBV29-1 and TRBJ2-7, with 9 positions matching TRBD1. Germline loops: CDR1 SQVTM, CDR2 ANQGSEA. The CDR3 totals 15 residues. The V and J ends lost 5 bases and 3 bases, in that order; junction bases with no gene match: 11. The CDR3 DNA sequence: TGCAGCGTTACCGGGACAGGGATCCCTTTCTACGAGCAGTACTTC. It yields the protein CSVTGTGIPFYEQYF.

The CDR3 reads CASSPLSKNIQYF. The CDR3 region has the DNA TGTGCCAGCTCACCCCTCAGTAAAAACATTCAGTACTTC. The rearrangement joins TRBV18 to TRBJ2-4; D remains ambiguous. The CDR3 is made up of 13 amino acids. Germline assignment: CDR1 KGHSH and CDR2 LQKENI. Trimming removed 3 bases from V and 4 bases from J, with 7 bases in between.

This sequence joins TRBV4-3 and TRBJ2-2, with D hard to call. This CDR3 is 14 amino acids long. Germline lookup yields CDR1 LGHNA and CDR2 YSLEER. V lost 3 bases and J 3 bases, leaving 8 bases between the germline ends. As DNA, the CDR3 is TGCGCCAGCAGCCAGATAGCACACACCGGGGAGCTGTTTTTT. This translates into CASSQIAHTGELFF.

This clonotype was found a few times. CDR3 amino acids: CAWRDQGVFEQFF. CDR3 DNA sequence: TGTGCCTGGAGGGACCAAGGGGTGTTTGAGCAGTTCTTC. V and J are TRBV30 and TRBJ2-1; TRBD1 is a possible D gene (5 bases). Germline values: CDR1 GTSNPN, CDR2 SVGIG (reference sequence). Trimming cost V 3 bases and J 9 bases, with 15 bases left between them. The CDR3 is 13 amino acids.

This clonotype has a handful of counts. The chain couples TRBV2 to TRBJ2-7, with 11 bases that match TRBD2. The CDR3 is 15 residues long. In germline, CDR1 is SNHLY, CDR2 FYNNEI. V lost 6 bases, J lost 4 bases, and 8 bases stayed unmatched. This CDR3 reads CASSRLAGGLYEQYF. The CDR3 nucleotides are TGTGCCAGCAGCCGCCTAGCGGGAGGCCTTTACGAGCAGTACTTC.

Many counts were recorded for this clonotype. The chain uses TRBV14 and TRBJ2-2, with D maybe TRBD2 (5 bases). Deletions cut 1 base from V and 0 bases from J, with 12 bases between. The CDR3 spans 17 residues. Per germline, CDR1 SGHDN and CDR2 FVKESK. The CDR3 DNA reads TGTGCCAGCAGCCAAGGTCAAGCGGAGGCGAACACCGGGGAGCTGTTTTTT. This sequence encodes CASSQGQAEANTGELFF.

This clonotype was counted a few times. The chain joins TRBV27 to TRBJ2-5, with D perhaps given as TRBD1 or TRBD2 (5 bases each). The CDR3 has 13 residues. In germline, CDR1 is MNHEY, CDR2 SMNVEV (reference sequence). V was shortened by 7 bases and J by 5 bases, with 14 bases between the two germline ends. The CDR3: CASKTGPEETQYF. CDR3 sequence (DNA): TGTGCCAGCAAAACGGGACCCGAGGAGACCCAGTACTTC.

CDR3 protein: CATAGLAGGSSYNEQFF. CDR3 bases: TGTGCCACCGCGGGACTAGCGGGAGGGTCATCCTACAATGAGCAGTTCTTC. The genes are TRBV7-8 and TRBJ2-1, with TRBD2 matching 16 bases. Trimming took 10 bases from V and 1 from J; bases not matched to a gene: 7. Germline-derived CDR1 and CDR2 are SGHVS and FQNEAQ. CDR3 length equals 17 residues.